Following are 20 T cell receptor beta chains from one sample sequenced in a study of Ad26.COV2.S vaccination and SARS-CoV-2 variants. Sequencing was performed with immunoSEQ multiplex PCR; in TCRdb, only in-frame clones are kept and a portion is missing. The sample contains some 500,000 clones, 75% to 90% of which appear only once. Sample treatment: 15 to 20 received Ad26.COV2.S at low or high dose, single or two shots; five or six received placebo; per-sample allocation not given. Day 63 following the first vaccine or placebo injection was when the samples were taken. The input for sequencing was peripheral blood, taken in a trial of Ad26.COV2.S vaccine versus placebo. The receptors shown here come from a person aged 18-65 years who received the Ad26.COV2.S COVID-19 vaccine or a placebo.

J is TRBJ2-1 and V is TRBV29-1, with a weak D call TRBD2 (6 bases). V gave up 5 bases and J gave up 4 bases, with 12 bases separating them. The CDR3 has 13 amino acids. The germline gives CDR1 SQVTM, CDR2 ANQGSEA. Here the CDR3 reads CSVTSPRYNEQFF. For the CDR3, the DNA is TGCAGCGTTACTAGCCCGAGGTACAATGAGCAGTTCTTC.

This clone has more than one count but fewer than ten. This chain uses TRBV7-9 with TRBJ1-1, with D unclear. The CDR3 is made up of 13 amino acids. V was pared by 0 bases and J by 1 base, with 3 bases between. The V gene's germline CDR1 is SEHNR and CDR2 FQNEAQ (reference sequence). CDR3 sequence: CASSLAGNTEAFF. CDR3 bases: TGTGCCAGCAGCTTAGCGGGGAACACTGAAGCTTTCTTT.

CDR3 sequence reads: CASRQGGSYEQYF. As DNA, the CDR3 is TGTGCCAGCAGGCAGGGGGGGTCCTACGAGCAGTACTTC. The chain employs TRBV6-5 and TRBJ2-7; the D gene could be TRBD1 or TRBD2 (7 bases each). The germline V gene encodes CDR1 MNHEY and CDR2 SVGAGI. The germline V and J ends were trimmed by 6 bases and 1 base, with 10 bases remaining between them. The CDR3 contains 13 residues.

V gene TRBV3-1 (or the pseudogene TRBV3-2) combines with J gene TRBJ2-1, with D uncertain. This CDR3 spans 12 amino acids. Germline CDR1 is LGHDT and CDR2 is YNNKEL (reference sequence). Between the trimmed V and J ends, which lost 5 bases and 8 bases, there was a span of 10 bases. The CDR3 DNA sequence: TGTGCCAGCAGCACCCGAGAGGATGAGCAGTTCTTC. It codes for CASSTREDEQFF.

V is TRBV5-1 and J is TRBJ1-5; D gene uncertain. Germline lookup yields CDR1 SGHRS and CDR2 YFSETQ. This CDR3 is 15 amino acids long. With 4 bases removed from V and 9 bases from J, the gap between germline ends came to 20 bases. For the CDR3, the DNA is TGCGCCAGCAGCGTGGACGGTAGGAGCCCACGGCCCCAGCATTTT. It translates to CASSVDGRSPRPQHF.

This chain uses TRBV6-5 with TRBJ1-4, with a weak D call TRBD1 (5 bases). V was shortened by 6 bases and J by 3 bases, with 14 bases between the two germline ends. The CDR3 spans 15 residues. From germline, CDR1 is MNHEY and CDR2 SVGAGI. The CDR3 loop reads CASRALGGANEKLFF. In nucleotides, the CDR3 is TGTGCCAGCAGAGCCCTGGGGGGGGCTAATGAAAAACTGTTTTTT.

CDR3 DNA: TGTGCCAGCAGCGCACGACTAGCGGGATACAATGAGCAGTTCTTC. Translation: CASSARLAGYNEQFF. The chain has TRBV9 and TRBJ2-1; 11 bases are shared with TRBD2. The J segment lost 4 bases and the V segment lost 3 bases, leaving 3 bases of the junction unmatched. Germline CDR1 is SGDLS and CDR2 is YYNGEE. The CDR3 spans 15 residues.

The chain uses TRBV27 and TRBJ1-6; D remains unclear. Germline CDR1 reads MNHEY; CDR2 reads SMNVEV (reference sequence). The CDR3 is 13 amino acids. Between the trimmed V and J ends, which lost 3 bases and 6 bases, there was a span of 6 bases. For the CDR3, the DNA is TGTGCCAGCAGTTTTTCGGGTAATTCACCCCTCCACTTT. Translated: CASSFSGNSPLHF.

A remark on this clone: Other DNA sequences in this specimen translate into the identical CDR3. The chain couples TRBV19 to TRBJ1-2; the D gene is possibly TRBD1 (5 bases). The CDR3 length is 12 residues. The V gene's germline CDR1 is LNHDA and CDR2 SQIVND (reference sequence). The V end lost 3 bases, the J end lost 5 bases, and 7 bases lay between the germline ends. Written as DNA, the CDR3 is TGTGCCAGTAGTATTTCAGGGTATGGCTACACCTTC. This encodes CASSISGYGYTF.

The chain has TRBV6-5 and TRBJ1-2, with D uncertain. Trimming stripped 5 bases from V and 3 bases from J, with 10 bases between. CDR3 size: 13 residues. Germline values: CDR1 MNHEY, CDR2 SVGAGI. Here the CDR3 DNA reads TGTGCCAGCAGTAGAGCAGTTTACTATGGCTACACCTTC. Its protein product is CASSRAVYYGYTF.

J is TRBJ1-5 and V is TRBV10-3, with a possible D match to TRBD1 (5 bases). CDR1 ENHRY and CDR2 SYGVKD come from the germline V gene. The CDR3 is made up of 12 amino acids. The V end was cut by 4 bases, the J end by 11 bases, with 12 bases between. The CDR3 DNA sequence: TGTGCCATCAGTGTCGGGGGAGAGTCCCAGCATTTT. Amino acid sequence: CAISVGGESQHF.

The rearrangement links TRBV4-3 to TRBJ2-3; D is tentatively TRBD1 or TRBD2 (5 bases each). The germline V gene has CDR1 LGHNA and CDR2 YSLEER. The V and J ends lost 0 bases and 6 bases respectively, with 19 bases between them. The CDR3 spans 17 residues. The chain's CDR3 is CASSQDWARGVKDTQYF. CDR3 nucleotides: TGCGCCAGCAGCCAAGATTGGGCGAGGGGCGTGAAGGATACGCAGTATTTT.

The CDR3 protein is CASSLPRDSNQPQHF. The CDR3, as DNA: TGTGCCAGTAGCCTCCCGAGAGATAGCAATCAGCCCCAGCATTTT. The rearrangement links TRBV19 to TRBJ1-5; the D is unclear. Trimming pared 6 bases from V and 0 bases from J, leaving 12 bases between. The CDR3 sequence is 15 residues long. The germline V gene has CDR1 LNHDA and CDR2 SQIVND (reference sequence).

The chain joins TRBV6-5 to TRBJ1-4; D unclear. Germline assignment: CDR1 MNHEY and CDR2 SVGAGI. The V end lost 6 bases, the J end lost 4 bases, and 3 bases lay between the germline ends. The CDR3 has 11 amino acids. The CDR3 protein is CASRFNEKLFF. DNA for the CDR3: TGTGCCAGCAGGTTTAATGAAAAACTGTTTTTT.

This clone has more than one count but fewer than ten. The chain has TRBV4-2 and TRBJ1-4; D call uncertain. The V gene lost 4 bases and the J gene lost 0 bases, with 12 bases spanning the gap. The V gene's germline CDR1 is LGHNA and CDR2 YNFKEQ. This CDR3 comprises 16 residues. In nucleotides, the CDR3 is TGTGCCAGCAGCCCAGCTGGGCCTGCAACTAATGAAAAACTGTTTTTT. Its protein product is CASSPAGPATNEKLFF.

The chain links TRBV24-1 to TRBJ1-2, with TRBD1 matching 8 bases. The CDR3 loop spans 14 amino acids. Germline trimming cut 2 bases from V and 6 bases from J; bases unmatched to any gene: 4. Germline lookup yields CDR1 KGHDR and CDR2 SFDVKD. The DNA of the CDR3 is TGTGCCACCAGTGATTCCGACAGGGGCAATGGCTACACCTTC. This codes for CATSDSDRGNGYTF.

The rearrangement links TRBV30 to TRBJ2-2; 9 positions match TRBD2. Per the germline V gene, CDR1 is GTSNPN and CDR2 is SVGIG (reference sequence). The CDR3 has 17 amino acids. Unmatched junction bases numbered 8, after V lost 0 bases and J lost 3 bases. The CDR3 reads CAWSVLPGLAYTGELFF. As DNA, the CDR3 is TGTGCCTGGAGTGTCCTACCGGGACTAGCCTACACCGGGGAGCTGTTTTTT.

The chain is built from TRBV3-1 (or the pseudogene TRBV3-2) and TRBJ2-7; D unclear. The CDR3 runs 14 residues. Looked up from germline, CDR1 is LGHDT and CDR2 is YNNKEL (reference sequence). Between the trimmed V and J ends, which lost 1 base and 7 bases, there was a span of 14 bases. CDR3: CASSQGWTVGEQYF. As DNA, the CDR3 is TGTGCCAGCAGCCAAGGCTGGACGGTGGGAGAGCAGTACTTC.

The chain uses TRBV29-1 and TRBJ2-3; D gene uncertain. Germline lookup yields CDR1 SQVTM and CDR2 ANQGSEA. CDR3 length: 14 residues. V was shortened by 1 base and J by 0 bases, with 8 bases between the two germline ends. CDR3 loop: CSVEGRRSTDTQYF. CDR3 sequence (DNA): TGCAGCGTTGAAGGTAGAAGGAGCACAGATACGCAGTATTTT.

This chain's CDR3 is CASSRDRQSSYEQYF. CDR3 DNA: TGTGCCAGCTCACGGGACAGACAGAGCTCCTACGAGCAGTACTTC. The V gene is TRBV18, the J gene TRBJ2-7, with 7 bases matching TRBD1. After removal of 4 bases from V and 0 bases from J, the junction contained 6 bases not matched to a gene. The CDR3 totals 15 residues. The germline CDR1 and CDR2 sequences are KGHSH and LQKENI.